The 27 T cell receptor beta chains below were found in one sample sequenced in a study of graft-versus-host responses after intestinal transplantation. The table came from immunoSEQ multiplex PCR; TCRdb's copy has only in-frame clones and leaves some out. Altogether tens of thousands of clones are present, roughly nine tenths being singletons, with the ten largest covering around 5.1%. The sequences come from PBMCs, collected about 93 weeks after intestinal transplant. The source of these receptors is a human patient who received an intestinal transplant, so some T cells may come from the graft donor.

This clone occurred a few times. The rearrangement joins TRBV5-1 to TRBJ2-3, with D possibly matching TRBD1 (6 bases). V shed 4 bases and J shed 6 bases, with 15 bases lying between them. The CDR3 is made up of 14 amino acids. Germline V gene data show CDR1 as SGHRS and CDR2 as YFSETQ. The CDR3 region has the DNA TGCGCCAGCAGCCAAGGACAGTATGGGGATACGCAGTATTTT. The encoded protein is CASSQGQYGDTQYF.

The rearrangement links TRBV11-2 to TRBJ1-4; D possibly corresponds to TRBD1 (6 bases). The CDR3 is 15 residues long. The V end lost 1 base, the J end lost 2 bases, and 8 bases lay between the germline ends. Germline loops: CDR1 SGHAT, CDR2 FQNNGV. CDR3 protein: CASSLGRGTNEKLFF. CDR3 coding DNA: TGTGCCAGCAGCTTAGGGAGGGGGACTAATGAAAAACTGTTTTTT.

The gene calls are TRBV6-1 and TRBJ1-1; the D gene is possibly TRBD1 (5 bases). Deletions cut 9 bases from V and 0 bases from J, with 17 bases between. Germline values: CDR1 MNHNS, CDR2 SASEGT. The CDR3 has 15 residues. CDR3 sequence reads: CASGGDSLLNTEAFF. The CDR3 nucleotides read TGTGCCAGTGGAGGAGACAGTTTATTGAACACTGAAGCTTTCTTT.

V usage is TRBV6-5 and J usage is TRBJ2-7; TRBD1 matches 11 bases. This CDR3 spans 15 amino acids. The germline V gene encodes CDR1 MNHEY and CDR2 SVGAGI. The junction had 3 bases not matched to a gene; V was cut back by 5 bases and J by 0 bases. The CDR3 bases are TGTGCCAGCAGTCTGGACAGGGGGCCCTCCTACGAGCAGTACTTC. This codes for CASSLDRGPSYEQYF.

V gene TRBV5-1 combines with J gene TRBJ1-1; no firm D call. Trimming removed 4 bases at V and 0 bases at J, with 13 bases between. The length of the CDR3 is 15 residues. Germline lookup yields CDR1 SGHRS and CDR2 YFSETQ. CDR3 bases: TGCGCCAGCAGCGGCCTTGGACTGCTGAACACTGAAGCTTTCTTT. It translates to CASSGLGLLNTEAFF.

This clone was picked up a small number of times. The chain recombines TRBV5-1 with TRBJ2-1; TRBD2 matches at 8 bases. J was trimmed by 7 bases and V by 0 bases; bases with no gene match: 6. The CDR3 sequence is 15 residues long. Germline assignment: CDR1 SGHRS and CDR2 YFSETQ. The CDR3 spells CASSLEAGGLNEQFF. As DNA, the CDR3 is TGCGCCAGCAGCTTGGAGGCGGGGGGACTTAATGAGCAGTTCTTC.

The chain uses TRBV11-2 and TRBJ1-1, with D unresolved. V was pared by 3 bases and J by 0 bases, with 8 bases between. Looked up from germline, CDR1 is SGHAT and CDR2 is FQNNGV. The CDR3 runs 14 residues. The CDR3 protein is CASSFLPLNTEAFF. As DNA, the CDR3 is TGTGCCAGCAGCTTTTTACCCTTGAACACTGAAGCTTTCTTT.

The chain carries TRBV19 and TRBJ2-5; unclear D gene. The J call may be wrong; the DNA end is better matched by TRBJ2-7. CDR3 length: 12 residues. Germline V gene data show CDR1 as LNHDA and CDR2 as SQIVND (reference sequence). CDR3 protein: CASTGGPYEQYF. CDR3 sequence (DNA): TGTGCCAGTACGGGCGGTCCCTACGAGCAGTACTTC.

V gene TRBV2 combines with J gene TRBJ2-3; TRBD1 matches 8 bases. J lost 5 bases, V lost 6 bases, and 10 bases had no gene match. The CDR3 sequence is 15 residues long. The germline gives CDR1 SNHLY, CDR2 FYNNEI. The CDR3: CASRGRTGSEDTQYF. CDR3 DNA sequence: TGTGCCAGCAGGGGGCGGACAGGGTCGGAAGATACGCAGTATTTT.

The CDR3 loop is CASRADRASGNTIYF. The CDR3 DNA reads as TGTGCCAGCAGGGCTGACAGGGCCTCCGGAAACACCATATATTTT. The J gene is TRBJ1-3, the V gene TRBV2, with 7 bases fitting TRBD1. With 6 bases clipped from V and 4 bases from J, the junction kept 9 bases outside the gene matches. The CDR3 consists of 15 residues. Germline V gene sequence: CDR1 SNHLY, CDR2 FYNNEI.

V gene TRBV4-1 combines with J gene TRBJ2-7, with 7 bases that match TRBD2. The CDR3 has 15 amino acids. With 3 bases clipped from V and 5 bases from J, the junction kept 10 bases outside the gene matches. The germline gives CDR1 MGHRA, CDR2 YSYEKL. This chain's CDR3 is CASSQGGDSLHEQYF. Written as DNA, the CDR3 is TGCGCCAGCAGCCAGGGAGGGGATTCGTTACACGAGCAGTACTTC.

DNA for the CDR3: TGTGCCAGCAGTGGCGGCCCGGGTCAGCCCCAGCATTTT. The encoded protein is CASSGGPGQPQHF. The V and J genes are TRBV6-4 and TRBJ1-5; no definite D call. V was pared by 4 bases and J by 6 bases, with 10 bases between. The germline V gene encodes CDR1 MRHNA and CDR2 SNTAGT. CDR3 size: 13 residues.

The CDR3 loop reads CAISGGQGQGEQFF. CDR3 nucleotide sequence: TGTGCCATCAGTGGGGGGCAGGGTCAGGGTGAGCAGTTCTTC. V and J are TRBV10-3 and TRBJ2-1, with D perhaps TRBD1 (6 bases). The germline V gene encodes CDR1 ENHRY and CDR2 SYGVKD. This CDR3 contains 14 residues. With 4 bases removed from V and 9 bases from J, the gap between germline ends came to 16 bases.

This chain connects TRBV11-3 to TRBJ2-6; unclear D gene. Germline V lookup: CDR1 SGHNT, CDR2 YENEEA. The CDR3 runs 17 residues. V lost 4 bases and J lost 0, with 13 bases in between. The CDR3 loop reads CASSSAWAPSGANVLTF. In DNA form, the CDR3 reads TGTGCCAGCAGCTCTGCTTGGGCCCCCTCTGGGGCCAACGTCCTGACTTTC.

The V gene is TRBV7-6, the J gene TRBJ2-1; 8 bases are a match to TRBD2. Looked up from germline, CDR1 is SGHVS and CDR2 is FNYEAQ. This CDR3 has 16 amino acids. Unmatched junction bases numbered 4, after V lost 3 bases and J lost 0 bases. CDR3 sequence reads: CASSLSGTSSYNEQFF. The CDR3 DNA reads TGTGCCAGCAGCTTGTCAGGGACTAGCTCCTACAATGAGCAGTTCTTC.

V is TRBV5-6 and J is TRBJ1-1; D ambiguous. The CDR3 has 15 amino acids. V lost 6 bases, J lost 1 base, and 16 bases lay in between. Germline-derived CDR1 and CDR2 are SGHDT and YYEEEE. CDR3 coding DNA: TGTGCCAGCACTAATCCTCTTACAGCGAACACTGAAGCTTTCTTT. It translates to CASTNPLTANTEAFF.

V and J are TRBV18 and TRBJ1-1; the D gene is possibly TRBD1 (5 bases). Germline CDR1 is KGHSH and CDR2 is LQKENI. With 3 bases removed from V and 7 bases from J, the gap between germline ends came to 24 bases. There are 17 residues in the CDR3. The CDR3 DNA reads TGTGCCAGCTCACCTGGCGGAAGCCTAGGGCGGGACTGTGAAGCTTTCTTT. Amino acid sequence: CASSPGGSLGRDCEAFF.

The gene calls are TRBV10-3 and TRBJ2-7; 8 positions match TRBD2. Losses at the gene ends were 6 bases for V and 5 bases for J; bases not matched to a gene: 6. The germline gives CDR1 ENHRY, CDR2 SYGVKD. The CDR3 is 13 residues long. CDR3 in DNA: TGTGCCATCAGGCGGACTAGCCAGGACGAGCAGTACTTC. Amino acid sequence: CAIRRTSQDEQYF.

This sequence joins TRBV5-1 and TRBJ2-3; the D is unclear. The CDR3 runs to 17 residues. Germline V gene sequence: CDR1 SGHRS, CDR2 YFSETQ. V was shortened by 2 bases and J by 0 bases, with 16 bases between the two germline ends. The CDR3 is CASSLPRVAGSTDTQYF. The CDR3 nucleotides are TGCGCCAGCAGCTTACCCCGGGTGGCAGGTAGCACAGATACGCAGTATTTT.

This clone has a handful of counts. This rearrangement joins TRBV6-6 to TRBJ1-1; 7 nucleotides agree with TRBD1. CDR1 is MNHNY, CDR2 SVGAGI, per germline (reference sequence). The CDR3 spans 10 residues. The J segment lost 8 bases and the V segment lost 7 bases, leaving 1 base of the junction unmatched. CDR3 protein: CASMDREAFF. In nucleotides, the CDR3 is TGTGCCAGCATGGACAGGGAAGCTTTCTTT.

Remarks on this clone: In the same sample, other DNA sequences code for this CDR3. The chain links TRBV7-2 to TRBJ1-2; unclear D gene. Germline V CDR1 and CDR2: SGHTA, FQGNSA. Trimming took 3 bases from V and 1 from J, leaving 6 bases between them. There are 13 residues in the CDR3. The CDR3 region is CASSLDGNYGYTF. The CDR3 DNA reads TGTGCCAGCAGCTTGGACGGTAACTATGGCTACACCTTC.

The chain couples TRBV11-3 to TRBJ2-3; 10 bases match TRBD2. This CDR3 has 16 residues. From germline, CDR1 is SGHNT and CDR2 YENEEA. Trimming took 4 bases from V and 2 from J; bases not matched to a gene: 6. The chain's CDR3 is CASSSLAGANTDTQYF. The CDR3 nucleotides read TGTGCCAGCAGCTCCCTAGCGGGGGCTAACACAGATACGCAGTATTTT.

The V and J genes are TRBV9 and TRBJ2-1; D not resolved. From germline, CDR1 is SGDLS and CDR2 YYNGEE. This CDR3 comprises 13 residues. Trimming removed 0 bases from V and 8 bases from J, with 9 bases in between. DNA for the CDR3: TGTGCCAGCAGCGTAGAACCCGCGGATGAGCAGTTCTTC. Translation gives CASSVEPADEQFF.

By sample fraction, this clone is medium-sized (0.01 to 0.1%). This chain uses TRBV27 with TRBJ1-1; TRBD1 might be the D (5 bases). The CDR3 spans 15 residues. Germline V gives CDR1 MNHEY, CDR2 SMNVEV (reference sequence). The germline V and J ends were trimmed by 1 base and 6 bases, with 15 bases remaining between them. CDR3 protein: CASSLYGGGVSEAFF. DNA of the CDR3: TGTGCCAGCAGTTTATACGGCGGGGGGGTCTCTGAAGCTTTCTTT.

This clone was picked up a small number of times. The J gene is TRBJ2-7, the V gene TRBV7-2; TRBD1 matches at 9 bases. Germline V gene data show CDR1 as SGHTA and CDR2 as FQGNSA. This CDR3 region has 14 residues. Trimming took 5 bases from V and 4 from J; bases not matched to a gene: 6. The CDR3 region is CASSQAGTGYEQYF. CDR3 sequence (DNA): TGTGCCAGCAGCCAAGCCGGGACAGGGTACGAGCAGTACTTC.

The chain combines TRBV7-2 with TRBJ2-7; 8 nucleotides align to TRBD1. The CDR3 is 13 amino acids. The V and J ends lost 1 base and 7 bases, in that order; junction bases with no gene match: 3. Germline CDR1 SGHTA, CDR2 FQGNSA. The CDR3 sequence: CASSLVRQGEQYF. CDR3 coding DNA: TGTGCCAGCAGCTTAGTTCGACAGGGGGAGCAGTACTTC.

The chain carries TRBV4-1 and TRBJ1-3, with D uncertain. This CDR3 comprises 15 residues. The germline CDR1 and CDR2 sequences are MGHRA and YSYEKL. Trimming cost V 0 bases and J 1 base, with 7 bases left between them. CDR3 sequence reads: CASSQDAGSGNTIYF. The CDR3 region has the DNA TGCGCCAGCAGCCAAGATGCGGGATCTGGAAACACCATATATTTT.